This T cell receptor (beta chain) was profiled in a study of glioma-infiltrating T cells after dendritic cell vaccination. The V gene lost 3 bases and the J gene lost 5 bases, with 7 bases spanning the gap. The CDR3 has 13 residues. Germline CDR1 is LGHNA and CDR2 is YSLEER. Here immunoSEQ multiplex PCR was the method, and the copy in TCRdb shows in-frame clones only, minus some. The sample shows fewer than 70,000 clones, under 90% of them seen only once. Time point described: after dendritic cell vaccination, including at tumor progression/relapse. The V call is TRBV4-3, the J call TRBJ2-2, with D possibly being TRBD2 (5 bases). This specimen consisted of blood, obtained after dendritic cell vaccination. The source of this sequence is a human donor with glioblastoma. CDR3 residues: CASSHGGTGELFF. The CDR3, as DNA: TGCGCCAGCAGCCATGGAGGAACCGGGGAGCTGTTTTTT.